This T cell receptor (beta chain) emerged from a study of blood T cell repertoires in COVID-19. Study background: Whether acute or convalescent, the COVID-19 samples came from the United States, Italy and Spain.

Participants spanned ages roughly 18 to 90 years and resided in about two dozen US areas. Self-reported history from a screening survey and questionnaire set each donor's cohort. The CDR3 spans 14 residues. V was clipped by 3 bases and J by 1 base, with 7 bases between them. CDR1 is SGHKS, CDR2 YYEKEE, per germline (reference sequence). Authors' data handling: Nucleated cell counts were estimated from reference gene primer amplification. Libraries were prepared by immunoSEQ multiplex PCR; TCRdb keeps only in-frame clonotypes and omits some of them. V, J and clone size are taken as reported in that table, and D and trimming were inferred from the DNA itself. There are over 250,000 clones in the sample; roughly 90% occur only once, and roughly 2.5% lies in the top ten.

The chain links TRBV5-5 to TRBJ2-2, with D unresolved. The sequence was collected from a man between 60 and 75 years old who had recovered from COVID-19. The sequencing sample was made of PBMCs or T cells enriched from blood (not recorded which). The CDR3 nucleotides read TGTGCCAGCAGCTCCTTCAGGAACACCGGGGAGCTGTTTTTT. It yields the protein CASSSFRNTGELFF.